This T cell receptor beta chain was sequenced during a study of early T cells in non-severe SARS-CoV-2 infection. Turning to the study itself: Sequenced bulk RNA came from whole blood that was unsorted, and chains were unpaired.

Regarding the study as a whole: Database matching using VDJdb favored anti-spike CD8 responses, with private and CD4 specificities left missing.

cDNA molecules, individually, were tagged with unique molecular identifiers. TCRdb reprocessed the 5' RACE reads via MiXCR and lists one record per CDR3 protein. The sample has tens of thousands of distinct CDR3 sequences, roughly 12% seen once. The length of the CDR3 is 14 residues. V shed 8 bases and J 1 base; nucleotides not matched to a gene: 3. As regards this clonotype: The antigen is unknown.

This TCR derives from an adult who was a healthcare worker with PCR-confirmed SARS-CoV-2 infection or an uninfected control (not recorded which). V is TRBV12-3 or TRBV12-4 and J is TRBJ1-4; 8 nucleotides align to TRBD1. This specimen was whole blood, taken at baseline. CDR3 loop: CASHTGGTNEKLFF. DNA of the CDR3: TGTGCCAGCCATACAGGGGGAACTAATGAAAAACTGTTTTTT.